The entry below gives a single T cell receptor beta chain sequence along with its context. CDR3 length equals 13 residues. The germline V gene has CDR1 KGHDR and CDR2 SFDVKD. Trimming removed 7 bases at V and 4 bases at J, with 12 bases between. These data come from a study of blood T cell repertoires in COVID-19. Only in-frame clones appear in the TCRdb table, and some are missing; sequencing was by immunoSEQ multiplex PCR. The sample has under 200,000 clones; around 82% are singletons. Sequencing used peripheral blood. The chain employs TRBV24-1 and TRBJ1-1; D possibly corresponds to TRBD1 (6 bases). This receptor was obtained from a man younger than 30 with active or convalescent COVID-19. The CDR3, as DNA: TGTGCCACCAGACAGGGCCGTAGCACTGAAGCTTTCTTT. Protein: CATRQGRSTEAFF.